This entry describes one TCR beta chain. Its target is not known. Germline-derived CDR1 and CDR2 are SGHNT and YENEEA. This CDR3 region has 17 residues. Trimming removed 2 bases from V and 5 bases from J; junction bases left unmatched: 12. Amplification used 60 Vbeta primers and 13 Jbeta primers. Generated by immunoSEQ multiplex PCR, the TCRdb table keeps only in-frame clones and is missing some. The sample records around 150,000 clones, over 70% being singletons. The record originates from a study of cytomegalovirus exposure and HLA in healthy donors. Findings of the study overall: Being productive about 90% or about 30% of the time was typical of most TCR beta V segments in an earlier analysis. A later look showed TCR association rates differing by HLA locus, highest for DRB1 and lowest for HLA-C. What was likely a sequencing artifact was a cluster of highly shared sequence variants.

This rearrangement joins TRBV11-3 to TRBJ2-5, with 9 bases matching TRBD1. Sequencing input: PBMCs. This TCR derives from a woman aged 18-35 years in good health and CMV-seronegative. The CDR3 protein is CASSLPLGQGLGETQYF. Here the CDR3 DNA reads TGTGCCAGCAGCTTACCCCTCGGACAGGGGCTAGGGGAGACCCAGTACTTC.